One sample yielded the 14 T cell receptor beta chains listed below, sequenced in a study of cytomegalovirus exposure and HLA in healthy donors. Clones were sequenced by immunoSEQ multiplex PCR, and TCRdb holds only the in-frame ones, with some missing. This table has about 140,000 clones, almost 85% appearing once. Input material: PBMCs. The source is a woman in her 30s in good health and CMV-seronegative.

This chain joins TRBV11-2 and TRBJ2-7; 8 bases agree with TRBD1. This CDR3 has 15 residues. CDR1 and CDR2 from the germline V gene are SGHAT and FQNNGV. J lost 3 bases, V lost 6 bases, and 10 bases had no gene match. The CDR3 nucleotides are TGTGCCAGCAGGCGTGGACAGGGATACTTCTACGAGCAGTACTTC. Protein: CASRRGQGYFYEQYF.

This chain uses TRBV2 with TRBJ2-3, with TRBD2 identical over 7 bases. This CDR3 has 14 amino acids. The V segment lost 4 bases and the J segment 6 bases; nucleotides outside the gene matches: 7. Per the germline V gene, CDR1 is SNHLY and CDR2 is FYNNEI. The CDR3 protein is CASSGGGGTDTQYF. DNA of the CDR3: TGTGCCAGCAGTGGAGGCGGGGGTACGGATACGCAGTATTTT. The complete variable domain, with remaining parts taken from reference TRBV2 and TRBJ2-3, reads EPEVTQTPSHQVTQMGQEVILRCVPISNHLYFYWYRQILGQKVEFLVSFYNNEISEKSEIFDDQFSVERPDGSNFTLKIRSTKLEDSAMYFCASSGGGGTDTQYFGPGTRLTVL.

This chain links TRBV29-1 with TRBJ1-1; D gene ambiguous. CDR3 length equals 13 residues. Germline lookup yields CDR1 SQVTM and CDR2 ANQGSEA. The V end was cut by 4 bases, the J end by 1 base, with 10 bases between. The CDR3 DNA is TGCAGCGTTGGAACACGGGAGAACACTGAAGCTTTCTTT. Its protein product is CSVGTRENTEAFF.

The rearrangement joins TRBV7-7 to TRBJ1-2, with 7 bases lining up with TRBD1. Germline V gene sequence: CDR1 SSHAT, CDR2 FNYEAQ (reference sequence). V lost 5 bases to trimming and J lost 4 bases; unmatched junction nucleotides: 13. The CDR3 contains 16 residues. CDR3 coding DNA: TGTGCCAGCAGCGTACCCCGGGACAGTAGATTCTATGGCTACACCTTC. Its translation: CASSVPRDSRFYGYTF. The whole variable domain, remainder taken from reference TRBV7-7 and TRBJ1-2, is GAGVSQSPRYKVTKRGQDVTLRCDPISSHATLYWYQQALGQGPEFLTYFNYEAQPDKSGLPSDRFSAERPEGSISTLTIQRTEQRDSAMYRCASSVPRDSRFYGYTFGSGTRLTVV.

The rearrangement joins TRBV10-3 to TRBJ2-7; TRBD1 matches at 8 bases. The CDR3 is made up of 15 amino acids. With 3 bases clipped from V and 7 bases from J, the junction kept 11 bases outside the gene matches. Germline CDR1 is ENHRY and CDR2 is SYGVKD. CDR3 sequence: CAISDADRGVGEQYF. The CDR3 DNA sequence: TGTGCCATCAGTGATGCTGACAGGGGCGTAGGGGAGCAGTACTTC.

The count of this clone is one. The chain carries TRBV5-8 and TRBJ2-7; the match to TRBD1 covers 7 bases. V trimming: 1 base; J trimming: 4 bases; junction bases outside the gene matches: 8. Germline CDR1 reads SGHTS; CDR2 reads YDEGEE. The CDR3 is made up of 15 amino acids. This chain's CDR3 is CASSLPGGPLYEQYF. CDR3 DNA: TGTGCCAGCAGCTTGCCAGGGGGACCCCTTTACGAGCAGTACTTC.

V and J are TRBV11-1 and TRBJ1-1, with D possibly TRBD1 on 5 matching bases. The V and J ends lost 1 base and 1 base respectively, with 13 bases between them. Germline V gives CDR1 SGHAT, CDR2 FQDESV (reference sequence). There are 16 residues in the CDR3. The CDR3 region is CASSLGGRRKNTEAFF. The CDR3 nucleotides are TGTGCCAGCAGCTTAGGGGGGAGGAGGAAGAACACTGAAGCTTTCTTT.

V is TRBV7-2 and J is TRBJ1-6, with TRBD1 as a possible D gene (5 bases). Trimming took 2 bases from V and 13 from J, leaving 27 bases between them. Germline V CDR1 and CDR2: SGHTA, FQGNSA. This CDR3 has 18 residues. This CDR3 reads CASSLMLVGGTYTTPLHF. The CDR3 coding sequence is TGTGCCAGCAGCTTAATGCTCGTAGGTGGGACTTACACGACGCCCCTCCACTTT.

The rearrangement links TRBV7-9 to TRBJ1-1; tentative D call: TRBD1 (6 bases). V lost 5 bases to trimming and J lost 7 bases, with 11 bases between them. The germline V gene encodes CDR1 SEHNR and CDR2 FQNEAQ (reference sequence). CDR3 length equals 12 residues. This CDR3 reads CASSNDRLEAFF. Written as DNA, the CDR3 is TGTGCCAGCAGCAATGACAGGCTTGAAGCTTTCTTT. Variable domain in full (rest from reference TRBV7-9 and TRBJ1-1): DTGVSQNPRHKITKRGQNVTFRCDPISEHNRLYWYRQTLGQGPEFLTYFQNEAQLEKSRLLSDRFSAERPKGSFSTLEIQRTEQGDSAMYLCASSNDRLEAFFGQGTRLTVV.

The chain recombines TRBV2 with TRBJ1-2; D possibly corresponds to TRBD1 (5 bases). V was shortened by 0 bases and J by 4 bases, with 12 bases between the two germline ends. The CDR3 consists of 15 residues. CDR1 SNHLY and CDR2 FYNNEI come from the germline V gene. CDR3 nucleotides: TGTGCCAGCAGTGAAGCGCATCAGGGTACCTATGGCTACACCTTC. Protein product: CASSEAHQGTYGYTF.

The V gene is TRBV19, the J gene TRBJ2-1; D is perhaps TRBD2 (6 bases). The CDR3 spans 13 residues. Trimming left V 3 bases short and J 8 bases short, with 11 bases between. Germline assignment: CDR1 LNHDA and CDR2 SQIVND (reference sequence). The CDR3 loop is CASSMRGRHEQFF. The CDR3 DNA reads TGTGCCAGTAGTATGCGGGGAAGGCATGAGCAGTTCTTC.

Worth noting for this clone: Other DNA variants within this sample encode the same CDR3. V is TRBV6-5 and J is TRBJ2-7; D gene ambiguous. Germline V gene data show CDR1 as MNHEY and CDR2 as SVGAGI. The CDR3 loop spans 13 amino acids. The V and J ends lost 2 bases and 0 bases respectively, with 5 bases between them. The CDR3 nucleotides are TGTGCCAGCAGTTACCCAGGCTCCTACGAGCAGTACTTC. Translating gives CASSYPGSYEQYF.

In its sample, this clone was seen a few times. This chain uses TRBV18 with TRBJ1-1, with 10 bases matching TRBD1. The germline gives CDR1 KGHSH, CDR2 LQKENI. CDR3 length equals 15 residues. The ends lost 0 bases at V and 4 bases at J; junction bases unmatched: 2. CDR3 loop: CASSPPGQGTTEAFF. The CDR3 region has the DNA TGTGCCAGCTCACCACCGGGACAGGGGACCACTGAAGCTTTCTTT.

This clone was counted only a few times. The rearrangement joins TRBV7-2 to TRBJ2-1; tentatively, D is TRBD1 (5 bases). Trimming left V 1 base short and J 3 bases short, with 16 bases between. This CDR3 is 17 amino acids long. The germline CDR1 and CDR2 sequences are SGHTA and FQGNSA. The CDR3 reads CASSLGRRALIYNEQFF. CDR3 DNA sequence: TGTGCCAGCAGCTTAGGTCGCAGGGCCTTAATCTACAATGAGCAGTTCTTC.